This is a list of T cell receptor beta chains from one sample in a study of blood T cell repertoires in COVID-19. Repertoires were generated with immunoSEQ multiplex PCR, while TCRdb's copy carries only in-frame clones and drops some. The data contain a few hundred thousand clones, 84% of them singletons. The sequencing sample was made of PBMCs or T cells enriched from blood (not recorded which). These receptors were collected from a woman aged 40 to 50 who had recovered from COVID-19. Each CDR3 is given with its conserved first and last residue. Fields, in order: V gene, clone size, J gene, D gene, CDR3 DNA, CDR3 protein. The D gene is left open where the match is weak. Clone size is shown for a subset of rows, as once, few, many or a class of expanded clone.

v_call: TRBV28; clone_size: .; j_call: TRBJ1-2; d_call: .; cdr3_nt: TGTGCCAGCAGTTCCGCCAGAGTTCTAGGTGGCTACACCTTC; cdr3_aa: CASSSARVLGGYTF
v_call: TRBV28; clone_size: .; j_call: TRBJ2-1; d_call: TRBD2; cdr3_nt: TGTGCCAGCAGCACTAGCGGGGGCAATGAGCAGTTCTTC; cdr3_aa: CASSTSGGNEQFF
v_call: TRBV7-9; clone_size: few; j_call: TRBJ1-1; d_call: .; cdr3_nt: TGTGCCAGCAGCCTATCACAGTCCACTGAAGCTTTCTTT; cdr3_aa: CASSLSQSTEAFF
v_call: TRBV12-5; clone_size: .; j_call: TRBJ1-4; d_call: .; cdr3_nt: TGTGCTAGTGGTTCCGGGTCCACTAATGAAAAACTGTTTTTT; cdr3_aa: CASGSGSTNEKLFF
v_call: TRBV28; clone_size: .; j_call: TRBJ1-4; d_call: TRBD1; cdr3_nt: TGTGCCAGCAGTTCCACAGGGGCCAGCAAAAAACTGTTTTTT; cdr3_aa: CASSSTGASKKLFF
v_call: TRBV2; clone_size: .; j_call: TRBJ2-7; d_call: TRBD2; cdr3_nt: TGTGCCAGCAGTCTGACTAGCGGGGGCCTCTACGAGCAGTACTTC; cdr3_aa: CASSLTSGGLYEQYF
v_call: TRBV24-1; clone_size: .; j_call: TRBJ2-5; d_call: .; cdr3_nt: TGTGCCACCTCGGAGGGATCACAAGAGACCCAGTACTTC; cdr3_aa: CATSEGSQETQYF
v_call: TRBV28; clone_size: once; j_call: TRBJ1-2; d_call: .; cdr3_nt: TGTGCCAGCAGTTTAAGGTCCCGCGGCAGTGGCTACACCTTC; cdr3_aa: CASSLRSRGSGYTF
v_call: TRBV28; clone_size: .; j_call: TRBJ2-5; d_call: .; cdr3_nt: TGTGCCAGCAGTTTATTAGGGGCATTGGGGTACCAAGAGACCCAGTACTTC; cdr3_aa: CASSLLGALGYQETQYF
v_call: TRBV11-3; clone_size: .; j_call: TRBJ1-1; d_call: TRBD1; cdr3_nt: TGTGCCAGCAGCCCACGACAGGGGGCTACTGAAGCTTTCTTT; cdr3_aa: CASSPRQGATEAFF